These T cell receptor beta chains were read from a single sample in a study of identical twins. TCRdb used MiXCR to reprocess the 5' RACE reads, holding one entry per CDR3 protein. This repertoire shows 430,000 or so distinct CDR3 sequences, approximately 25% found once; its top ten account for roughly 3%. The sample was also linked to a second study, of T cells expressing NK-cell markers.

The sequenced sample consisted of CD4+ T cells sorted from blood. All receptors derive from a woman aged 18 to 35 in good health. CDR3s include the opening cysteine and the closing phenylalanine or tryptophan. Fields, in order: clone size, J gene, V gene, D gene, CDR3 DNA, CDR3 protein. A D gene is named only where the DNA matches it firmly. Clone size is shown for a subset of rows, as once, few, many or a class of expanded clone.

few	TRBJ2-5	TRBV11-2	NA	TGTGCCAGCACCTCCCTAGATGGAGAGACCCAGTACTTC	CASTSLDGETQYF
NA	TRBJ2-5	TRBV20-1	NA	TGCAGTGCCCACCGGGGGTACCAAGAGACCCAGTACTTC	CSAHRGYQETQYF
NA	TRBJ1-4	TRBV20-1	TRBD1	TGCAGTGCACCGCAGGGGGCGCTGGCTGAAAAACTGTTTTTT	CSAPQGALAEKLFF
many	TRBJ2-7	TRBV12-3/TRBV12-4	NA	TGTGCCAGCAGTTCGCTAGGTGAGGGCTACGAGCAGTACTTC	CASSSLGEGYEQYF
NA	TRBJ2-1	TRBV7-2	TRBD2	TGTGCCAGCAGACTAGCGGGTGGGACCTACAATGAGCAGTTCTTC	CASRLAGGTYNEQFF
once	TRBJ2-2	TRBV7-2	NA	TGTGCCAGCAGCTTAGTAGCCTCGGGCGCCGGGGAGCTGTTTTTT	CASSLVASGAGELFF
NA	TRBJ1-2	TRBV20-1	NA	TGCAGTGCGAGAGGCAGTGCGGGTGGCTACACCTTC	CSARGSAGGYTF
NA	TRBJ2-1	TRBV7-2	NA	TGTGCCAGCAGCTTAGCCAGGGAATACAATGAGCAGTTCTTC	CASSLAREYNEQFF
NA	TRBJ2-3	TRBV20-1	TRBD2	TGCAGTGCTAAGTCGACTAGCGGCAACACAGATACGCAGTATTTT	CSAKSTSGNTDTQYF
many	TRBJ2-3	TRBV7-8	NA	TGTGCCAGCAGCTTAGGGGAAGATACGCAGTATTTT	CASSLGEDTQYF
NA	TRBJ2-1	TRBV12-3/TRBV12-4	TRBD2	TGTGCCAGCAGTTTCAGGGTTATGACTAGCGGGGTACTACAGTTCTTC	CASSFRVMTSGVLQFF
NA	TRBJ2-3	TRBV6-1	NA	TGTGCCAGCGTAGGGGGTGGCGCAGATACGCAGTATTTT	CASVGGGADTQYF
few	TRBJ2-7	TRBV20-1	NA	TGCAGCGCCAAAAGGACAGCTACTATCTACGAGCAGTACTTC	CSAKRTATIYEQYF
few	TRBJ2-1	TRBV20-1	NA	TGCAGTGCTAGGTCTGGGGACAATGAGCAGTTCTTC	CSARSGDNEQFF
NA	TRBJ2-1	TRBV11-2	TRBD2	TGTGCCAGCAGCTTACTTAGCGGGAGCACCTACAATGAGCAGTTCTTC	CASSLLSGSTYNEQFF
NA	TRBJ1-5	TRBV19	NA	TGTGCCAGTACATCGGGGCTTAGCAATCAGCCCCAGCATTTT	CASTSGLSNQPQHF
NA	TRBJ2-7	TRBV7-6	NA	TGTGCCAGCAGCTTAGTTTCGGGGGCATACGAGCAGTACTTC	CASSLVSGAYEQYF